The 25 T cell receptor beta chains presented below share a single source sample, sequenced in a study of T cell changes during pregnancy in multiple sclerosis (dated 2019 in TCRdb). Receptor amplification or capture employed the immunoSEQ multiplex PCR assay. Not all clones reach the TCRdb copy of this immuneACCESS table, which keeps in-frame sequences only. Checked studies attribute under half of the gap to unresolved V genes and leave the rest unexplained. Within this sample are around 40,000 clones, with 92% of them counted one time only. The top ten clonotypes cover 26% of the sample. The sequenced sample was CD8+ T cells from peripheral blood mononuclear cells, obtained before pregnancy. These receptors all stem from a female donor with multiple sclerosis, enrolled in a pregnancy study.

CDR3 DNA sequence: TGCGCCAGCTATGAAACCGGAGATACGCAGTATTTT. This translates into CASYETGDTQYF. The chain carries TRBV4-1 and TRBJ2-3; D ambiguous. Germline lookup yields CDR1 MGHRA and CDR2 YSYEKL. CDR3 length equals 12 residues. Trimming pared 8 bases from V and 5 bases from J, leaving 11 bases between.

In nucleotides, the CDR3 is TGTGCCAGCAGTCCGCAATCAGATGAAAAACTGTTTTTT. Protein product: CASSPQSDEKLFF. The chain employs TRBV27 and TRBJ1-4; no clear D gene. The germline V and J ends were trimmed by 5 bases and 6 bases, with 10 bases remaining between them. Germline V CDR1 and CDR2: MNHEY, SMNVEV (reference sequence). The CDR3 extends over 13 amino acids.

This clone was recorded once. This rearrangement joins TRBV9 to TRBJ2-5; a weak D match, TRBD2 (5 bases). Deletions cut 1 base from V and 3 bases from J, with 10 bases between. This CDR3 is 14 amino acids long. Germline V CDR1 and CDR2: SGDLS, YYNGEE. Here the CDR3 reads CASSVRVGEETQYF. CDR3 nucleotides: TGTGCCAGCAGCGTAAGGGTGGGAGAAGAGACCCAGTACTTC.

This clone has a single count. The J gene is TRBJ1-2, the V gene TRBV7-7; D ambiguous. Germline assignment: CDR1 SSHAT and CDR2 FNYEAQ (reference sequence). The CDR3 has 16 amino acids. V was shortened by 5 bases and J by 0 bases, with 16 bases between the two germline ends. The CDR3 protein is CASSTSGVGTNYGYTF. For the CDR3, the DNA is TGTGCCAGCAGCACGTCCGGGGTAGGCACTAACTATGGCTACACCTTC.

The V and J genes are TRBV2 and TRBJ1-5; TRBD1 is a possible D gene (6 bases). CDR1 is SNHLY and CDR2 is FYNNEI in the germline V gene. Trimming cost V 7 bases and J 0 bases, with 19 bases left between them. The CDR3 totals 17 residues. The chain's CDR3 is CASTSTAGASSNQPQHF. CDR3 nucleotides: TGTGCCAGCACTTCCACCGCAGGGGCCTCTAGCAATCAGCCCCAGCATTTT.

This chain uses TRBV5-6 with TRBJ2-3; D may be TRBD2 (5 bases). This CDR3 spans 15 amino acids. Germline V gene sequence: CDR1 SGHDT, CDR2 YYEEEE. V was shortened by 4 bases and J by 2 bases, with 14 bases between the two germline ends. CDR3 nucleotide sequence: TGTGCCAGCAGCCCGCGGGCGCAATCCACAGATACGCAGTATTTT. It yields the protein CASSPRAQSTDTQYF.

The J gene is TRBJ2-3, the V gene TRBV7-9; the match to TRBD2 covers 7 bases. The germline V gene encodes CDR1 SEHNR and CDR2 FQNEAQ (reference sequence). Trimming took 4 bases from V and 7 from J; bases not matched to a gene: 14. CDR3 length: 16 amino acids. DNA for the CDR3: TGTGCCAGCAGCTCAGGACTAGACCTCTGGACAAATACGCAGTATTTT. Its translation: CASSSGLDLWTNTQYF.

The V and J genes are TRBV2 and TRBJ2-7; D uncertain. The CDR3 extends over 10 amino acids. CDR1 and CDR2 from the germline V gene are SNHLY and FYNNEI. V was pared by 6 bases and J by 4 bases, with 4 bases between. CDR3 nucleotides: TGTGCCAGCAGAGAGTACGAGCAGTACTTC. Translation: CASREYEQYF. The whole variable domain, remainder taken from reference TRBV2 and TRBJ2-7, is EPEVTQTPSHQVTQMGQEVILRCVPISNHLYFYWYRQILGQKVEFLVSFYNNEISEKSEIFDDQFSVERPDGSNFTLKIRSTKLEDSAMYFCASREYEQYFGPGTRLTVT.

This clone was seen just once. The CDR3 nucleotides read TGTGCCAGCAGCGTAGGCGGGCCGAACACTGAAGCTTTCTTT. It codes for CASSVGGPNTEAFF. The chain links TRBV9 to TRBJ1-1, with D uncertain. The CDR3 loop spans 14 amino acids. Germline-derived CDR1 and CDR2 are SGDLS and YYNGEE. Trimming removed 0 bases at V and 1 base at J, with 7 bases between.

The CDR3 bases are TGTGCCTGGATCCAATGGGGACAGGGAGGTTACGAGCAGTACTTC. Protein: CAWIQWGQGGYEQYF. The rearrangement links TRBV30 to TRBJ2-7; 9 bases fit TRBD1. Germline CDR1 is GTSNPN and CDR2 is SVGIG (reference sequence). V was pared by 4 bases and J by 4 bases, with 11 bases of the junction left unmatched. This CDR3 has 15 residues.

The chain employs TRBV7-9 and TRBJ2-5, with D possibly TRBD1 on 6 matching bases. The closer fit of TRBJ2-7 to the DNA end suggests the J call may be wrong. Germline V CDR1 and CDR2: SEHNR, FQNEAQ (reference sequence). This CDR3 spans 16 amino acids. For the CDR3, the DNA is TGTGCCAGCAGCTCTGGAAGCCGGGACACAACCTACGAGCAGTACTTC. Amino acid sequence: CASSSGSRDTTYEQYF.

The V call is TRBV4-1, the J call TRBJ1-1, with a tentative D call TRBD1 (5 bases). V lost 5 bases and J 4 bases, leaving 14 bases between the germline ends. The germline V gene has CDR1 MGHRA and CDR2 YSYEKL. There are 14 residues in the CDR3. CDR3 sequence (DNA): TGCGCCAGCAGCTGGCGAGGGGAGGCCACTGAAGCTTTCTTT. Translation: CASSWRGEATEAFF.

Within the sample, this clone is medium-sized. V is TRBV14 and J is TRBJ2-7, with 8 bases that match TRBD1. This CDR3 has 13 amino acids. J gave up 5 bases and V 5 bases, and 5 bases lay outside the gene matches. The germline CDR1 and CDR2 sequences are SGHDN and FVKESK. The CDR3 reads CASSIDRGHEQYF. The CDR3 nucleotides read TGTGCCAGCAGCATAGACAGGGGCCACGAGCAGTACTTC.

Of note for this clone: Relative to the germline gene, one junction end is altered; a read error may explain this. This chain uses TRBV28 with TRBJ2-1, with 7 bases fitting TRBD1. From germline, CDR1 is MDHEN and CDR2 SYDVKM. The CDR3 is made up of 12 amino acids. The CDR3 DNA reads as TGTGCCAGCAGCCACCTGACAGGGATTACGATCTTC. This gives the protein CASSHLTGITIF.

This clone counts as medium-sized. This chain joins TRBV14 and TRBJ2-1; the match to TRBD2 covers 7 bases. CDR3 size: 16 residues. CDR1 is SGHDN and CDR2 is FVKESK in the germline V gene. V was clipped by 4 bases and J by 3 bases; unmatched bases: 9. CDR3: CASSRASGRHYNEQFF. The CDR3 DNA reads TGTGCCAGCAGCCGGGCTAGCGGACGTCACTACAATGAGCAGTTCTTC.

This rearrangement joins TRBV15 to TRBJ2-7, with D perhaps matching TRBD2 (5 bases). The ends were cut back, 1 base at V and 4 bases at J, with 23 bases in the middle. CDR3 size: 18 residues. Germline CDR1 reads LNHNV; CDR2 reads YYDKDF (reference sequence). As DNA, the CDR3 is TGTGCCACCAGCAGAGTTCCCGTGGAGGACGCCTTTATTTACGAGCAGTACTTC. This codes for CATSRVPVEDAFIYEQYF. Supplemented by reference TRBV15 and TRBJ2-7, the full variable domain reads DAMVIQNPRYQVTQFGKPVTLSCSQTLNHNVMYWYQQKSSQAPKLLFHYYDKDFNNEADTPDNFQSRRPNTSFCFLDIRSPGLGDTAMYLCATSRVPVEDAFIYEQYFGPGTRLTVT.

Written as DNA, the CDR3 is TGTGCCAGCAGTCTTGGAGTCTATGGCTCCTACGAGCAGTACTTC. It translates to CASSLGVYGSYEQYF. The chain combines TRBV27 with TRBJ2-5; D gene uncertain. Gene TRBJ2-7 matches the end of the DNA better, so the J call may be wrong. CDR1 is MNHEY, CDR2 SMNVEV, per germline (reference sequence). The CDR3 runs to 15 residues.

The chain couples TRBV4-1 to TRBJ1-1; 7 bases line up with TRBD1. This CDR3 region has 19 residues. The V and J ends lost 2 bases and 3 bases, in that order; junction bases with no gene match: 18. Germline-derived CDR1 and CDR2 are MGHRA and YSYEKL. The CDR3 DNA follows: TGCGCCAGCAGCCAACAACAGGGGCCTGGAGCCCGAGAGGACACTGAAGCTTTCTTT. This encodes CASSQQQGPGAREDTEAFF.

The chain uses TRBV4-1 and TRBJ1-5; 10 bases line up with TRBD1. CDR1 is MGHRA, CDR2 YSYEKL, per germline. There are 17 residues in the CDR3. The junction had 5 bases not matched to a gene; V was cut back by 0 bases and J by 3 bases. The CDR3 reads CASSQEGGQGTNQPQHF. In DNA, the CDR3 is TGCGCCAGCAGCCAAGAGGGGGGACAGGGGACCAATCAGCCCCAGCATTTT.

This chain joins TRBV7-3 and TRBJ2-7; D may be TRBD1 (6 bases). V was clipped by 5 bases and J by 2 bases, with 10 bases between them. The CDR3 runs to 13 residues. Looked up from germline, CDR1 is SGHTA and CDR2 is FQGTGA. CDR3 sequence: CASSPSGAYEQYF. The CDR3 DNA sequence: TGTGCCAGCAGCCCATCAGGGGCCTACGAGCAGTACTTC.

This chain connects TRBV27 to TRBJ2-2, with no clear D. The V gene lost 10 bases and the J gene lost 2 bases, with 14 bases spanning the gap. CDR1 and CDR2 from the germline V gene are MNHEY and SMNVEV (reference sequence). The CDR3 has 14 amino acids. In nucleotides, the CDR3 is TGTGCCACCTCGGTCCCGTCTAACACCGGGGAGCTGTTTTTT. Translation gives CATSVPSNTGELFF.

This clone was seen a single time. This rearrangement joins TRBV27 to TRBJ2-6; D gene unclear. V lost 4 bases, J lost 2 bases, and 12 bases lay in between. CDR1 and CDR2 from the germline V gene are MNHEY and SMNVEV (reference sequence). The CDR3 runs to 16 residues. The CDR3 is CASSSVFKPGANVLTF. For the CDR3, the DNA is TGTGCCAGCAGTTCCGTCTTCAAGCCTGGGGCCAACGTCCTGACTTTC.

This chain joins TRBV27 and TRBJ1-2, with D hard to call. The CDR3 is made up of 11 amino acids. The V gene lost 4 bases and the J gene lost 5 bases, with 5 bases spanning the gap. Germline V gene data show CDR1 as MNHEY and CDR2 as SMNVEV (reference sequence). The CDR3 DNA reads TGTGCCAGCAGTTCCGGGTATGGCTACACCTTC. Translation gives CASSSGYGYTF.

This chain joins TRBV19 and TRBJ1-5; D gene ambiguous. Germline values: CDR1 LNHDA, CDR2 SQIVND (reference sequence). The CDR3 runs to 15 residues. V dropped 7 bases and J dropped 0 bases, with 13 bases sitting between them. CDR3 residues: CASNRADYSNQPQHF. Written as DNA, the CDR3 is TGTGCCAGTAATAGGGCAGACTATAGCAATCAGCCCCAGCATTTT.

V gene TRBV27 combines with J gene TRBJ1-5; 7 bases match TRBD1. Trimming at V came to 9 bases and at J to 3 bases, leaving 8 bases not matched to a gene. Germline CDR1 MNHEY, CDR2 SMNVEV (reference sequence). The CDR3 spans 14 residues. DNA for the CDR3: TGTGCCAGTCAGCCGGGACAGTTCAATCAGCCCCAGCATTTT. The encoded protein is CASQPGQFNQPQHF.